Listed below are T cell receptor beta chains from one sample, sequenced in a study of T-cell memory formation after mild COVID-19. MiXCR was run by TCRdb on the 5' RACE reads, yielding one entry per CDR3 protein. The sample includes 200,000 to 250,000 distinct CDR3 sequences, just over 9.5% seen only once; the top ten take roughly 3.5%. Sequences were obtained from PBMCs or a T cell subset sorted from them (not recorded which). These receptors all stem from a man between 18 and 35 years old who had mild COVID-19 (a few samples of this study predate the infection). Cell type and time point are not known. Each CDR3 is given with its conserved first and last residue.

j_call v_call cdr3_length cdr3_aa
TRBJ2-5 TRBV20-1 14 CSASPQGLQETQYF
TRBJ2-3 TRBV7-2 14 CASIRTSSTDTQYF
TRBJ1-1 TRBV5-8 11 CASSRRTEAFF
TRBJ2-3 TRBV7-7 15 CASSLVGQGADTQYF
TRBJ1-1 TRBV5-5 16 CASSRDGRVMNTEAFF
TRBJ2-2 TRBV7-9 16 CASSLWRGGNTGELFF
TRBJ2-1 TRBV28 14 CASSLELAVNEQFF
TRBJ2-1 TRBV7-3 15 CASSSRQGRINEQFF
TRBJ2-1 TRBV20-1 13 CSARGRGDNEQFF
TRBJ1-1 TRBV5-1 14 CASHRGDLNTEAFF
TRBJ2-7 TRBV5-1 13 CASSLQGADEQYF
TRBJ1-6 TRBV6-5 14 CASSRTGGDSPLHF
TRBJ2-5 TRBV15 16 CATSRDWRGYQETQYF
TRBJ1-2 TRBV7-2 13 CASSLGGNYGYTF
TRBJ1-1 TRBV19 14 CASSRTGGATEAFF
TRBJ2-1 TRBV6-1 11 CASSESGAAVF